A selection of T cell receptor beta chains follows, all from one sample in a study of T-cell memory formation after mild COVID-19. TCRdb fed the 5' RACE reads into MiXCR, producing one record per CDR3 protein. Of 430,000 or so distinct CDR3 sequences in the sample, approximately 25% were seen once. The sequenced sample consisted of PBMCs or a T cell subset sorted from them (not recorded which). The origin of the receptors is an adult woman who had mild COVID-19 (a few samples of this study predate the infection). Cell type and time point are not known. CDR3s include the opening cysteine and the closing phenylalanine or tryptophan. Each record gives: CDR3 length, clone size, D gene, J gene, V gene, CDR3 protein, CDR3 DNA. The D gene is left open where the match is weak. Clone size is not always given. Where it is, it says once, few, many or a class for expanded clones.

cdr3_length: 11
clone_size: .
d_call: .
j_call: TRBJ1-1
v_call: TRBV30
cdr3_aa: CAWIGRTEAFF
cdr3_nt: TGTGCCTGGATCGGTCGCACTGAAGCTTTCTTT

cdr3_length: 13
clone_size: .
d_call: .
j_call: TRBJ2-5
v_call: TRBV7-9
cdr3_aa: CASTDSGLETQYF
cdr3_nt: TGTGCCAGTACGGATAGCGGACTGGAGACCCAGTACTTC

cdr3_length: 14
clone_size: .
d_call: TRBD2
j_call: TRBJ2-7
v_call: TRBV9
cdr3_aa: CASSVGDYDYEQYF
cdr3_nt: TGTGCCAGCAGCGTGGGGGACTACGATTACGAGCAGTACTTC

cdr3_length: 17
clone_size: many
d_call: .
j_call: TRBJ1-1
v_call: TRBV7-9
cdr3_aa: CASSLWAWGRENTEAFF
cdr3_nt: TGTGCCAGCAGCTTATGGGCGTGGGGCAGGGAGAACACTGAAGCTTTCTTT

cdr3_length: 16
clone_size: few
d_call: .
j_call: TRBJ1-2
v_call: TRBV19
cdr3_aa: CASTTSGGATNYGYTF
cdr3_nt: TGTGCCAGTACCACGTCCGGGGGCGCTACCAACTATGGCTACACCTTC

cdr3_length: 15
clone_size: few
d_call: TRBD1
j_call: TRBJ2-7
v_call: TRBV4-2
cdr3_aa: CASSQEGGQGYEQYF
cdr3_nt: TGTGCCAGCAGCCAAGAAGGGGGACAGGGCTACGAGCAGTACTTC

cdr3_length: 11
clone_size: few
d_call: .
j_call: TRBJ1-1
v_call: TRBV24-1
cdr3_aa: CATSDGTEAFF
cdr3_nt: TGTGCCACCAGTGATGGGACTGAAGCTTTCTTT

cdr3_length: 17
clone_size: few
d_call: .
j_call: TRBJ2-3
v_call: TRBV4-1
cdr3_aa: CASSPTGGPQSTDTQYF
cdr3_nt: TGCGCCAGCAGCCCGACTGGAGGACCCCAGAGCACAGATACGCAGTATTTT

cdr3_length: 16
clone_size: .
d_call: .
j_call: TRBJ2-2
v_call: TRBV24-1
cdr3_aa: CATSDPWTARTGELFF
cdr3_nt: TGTGCCACCAGTGATCCCTGGACAGCCAGGACCGGGGAGCTGTTTTTT

cdr3_length: 12
clone_size: few
d_call: .
j_call: TRBJ2-2
v_call: TRBV24-1
cdr3_aa: CATTENSGELFF
cdr3_nt: TGTGCCACGACAGAAAATAGTGGGGAGCTGTTTTTT

cdr3_length: 12
clone_size: .
d_call: .
j_call: TRBJ1-3
v_call: TRBV30
cdr3_aa: CAWTGSGNTIYF
cdr3_nt: TGTGCCTGGACAGGGTCTGGAAACACCATATATTTT

cdr3_length: 14
clone_size: few
d_call: TRBD1
j_call: TRBJ2-7
v_call: TRBV13
cdr3_aa: CASSAEDRVGEQYF
cdr3_nt: TGTGCCAGCAGCGCGGAAGACAGGGTAGGCGAGCAGTACTTC

cdr3_length: 17
clone_size: many
d_call: .
j_call: TRBJ2-5
v_call: TRBV4-2
cdr3_aa: CASSQRWLDPDKETQYF
cdr3_nt: TGTGCCAGCAGCCAAAGATGGCTGGACCCCGATAAGGAGACCCAGTACTTC

cdr3_length: 14
clone_size: many
d_call: .
j_call: TRBJ1-2
v_call: TRBV5-1
cdr3_aa: CASSPDGGIGGYTF
cdr3_nt: TGCGCCAGCAGCCCGGATGGGGGTATCGGTGGCTACACCTTC

cdr3_length: 13
clone_size: many
d_call: TRBD1
j_call: TRBJ2-5
v_call: TRBV3-1
cdr3_aa: CASSLQGEETQYF
cdr3_nt: TGTGCCAGCAGCCTACAGGGGGAAGAGACCCAGTACTTC

cdr3_length: 13
clone_size: few
d_call: .
j_call: TRBJ1-5
v_call: TRBV3-1
cdr3_aa: CASSQQLNQPQHF
cdr3_nt: TGTGCCAGCAGCCAGCAGCTCAATCAGCCCCAGCATTTT

cdr3_length: 15
clone_size: many
d_call: .
j_call: TRBJ2-1
v_call: TRBV9
cdr3_aa: CASSVATGTYNEQFF
cdr3_nt: TGTGCCAGCAGCGTCGCTACCGGGACGTACAATGAGCAGTTCTTC

cdr3_length: 15
clone_size: .
d_call: TRBD1
j_call: TRBJ1-4
v_call: TRBV5-6
cdr3_aa: CASSSLRDRNEKLFF
cdr3_nt: TGTGCCAGCAGCTCGCTGAGGGACAGGAACGAAAAACTGTTTTTT

cdr3_length: 17
clone_size: few
d_call: TRBD2
j_call: TRBJ2-3
v_call: TRBV13
cdr3_aa: CASSYWTSGTRVDTQYF
cdr3_nt: TGTGCCAGCAGCTATTGGACTAGCGGGACTCGGGTAGATACGCAGTATTTT

cdr3_length: 16
clone_size: .
d_call: .
j_call: TRBJ2-1
v_call: TRBV5-1
cdr3_aa: CASSSGQRSSYNEQFF
cdr3_nt: TGCGCCAGCAGCTCTGGACAGCGGAGCTCCTACAATGAGCAGTTCTTC

cdr3_length: 17
clone_size: few
d_call: TRBD1
j_call: TRBJ1-1
v_call: TRBV5-1
cdr3_aa: CASSLEPGGALSTEAFF
cdr3_nt: TGCGCCAGCAGCTTGGAGCCAGGGGGGGCCCTGAGCACTGAAGCTTTCTTT

cdr3_length: 11
clone_size: few
d_call: .
j_call: TRBJ2-7
v_call: TRBV20-1
cdr3_aa: CSVAGLGEQYF
cdr3_nt: TGCAGTGTGGCGGGCTTAGGCGAGCAGTACTTC

cdr3_length: 16
clone_size: .
d_call: TRBD2
j_call: TRBJ2-7
v_call: TRBV13
cdr3_aa: CASSSSGTSVFYEQYF
cdr3_nt: TGTGCCAGCAGCTCATCCGGGACTAGCGTTTTCTACGAGCAGTACTTC